Following are 27 T cell receptor beta chains from one sample sequenced in a study of shared clonotypes between healthy human individuals. Sequencing was performed with immunoSEQ multiplex PCR; in TCRdb, only in-frame clones are kept and a portion is missing. The table includes 550,000 to 700,000 clones, around 78% detected once. The specimen was memory CD4+ T cells sorted from blood. Subset given: CD45RA-negative fraction. These receptors were obtained from a woman in her twenties or thirties in good health.

V usage is TRBV19 and J usage is TRBJ1-5, with D hard to call. Looked up from germline, CDR1 is LNHDA and CDR2 is SQIVND (reference sequence). The length of the CDR3 is 13 residues. Trimming took 4 bases from V and 5 from J, leaving 9 bases between them. CDR3 bases: TGTGCCAGTAGTACCCAGGAGGATCAGCCCCAGCATTTT. Translating it yields CASSTQEDQPQHF.

About this clone itself: The sample has other DNA sequences that encode this CDR3 too. The chain carries TRBV19 and TRBJ2-6; D not resolved. CDR1 is LNHDA and CDR2 is SQIVND in the germline V gene (reference sequence). This CDR3 comprises 14 residues. V lost 2 bases and J lost 0, with 2 bases in between. The CDR3 protein is CASSISSGANVLTF. The CDR3 DNA follows: TGTGCCAGTAGTATATCCTCTGGGGCCAACGTCCTGACTTTC.

The sample holds many counts of this clone. V usage is TRBV7-3 and J usage is TRBJ2-1, with D possibly matching TRBD2 (5 bases). The CDR3 covers 14 residues. CDR1 and CDR2 from the germline V gene are SGHTA and FQGTGA. V was pared by 4 bases and J by 9 bases, with 16 bases between. The DNA of the CDR3 is TGTGCCAGCAGCTCGAGCTGGGTAGGGAGTGAGCAGTTCTTC. Translating it yields CASSSSWVGSEQFF.

The chain joins TRBV28 to TRBJ1-3; D gene unclear. The V gene's germline CDR1 is MDHEN and CDR2 SYDVKM. V was cut by 2 bases and J by 0 bases, with 17 bases left in between. The CDR3 has 18 residues. The CDR3 protein is CASSLRGSANYSGNTIYF. The CDR3 coding sequence is TGTGCCAGCAGTTTACGAGGTTCAGCCAACTACTCTGGAAACACCATATATTTT.

The V call is TRBV11-3, the J call TRBJ2-1, with TRBD2 identical over 12 bases. Germline V gene lookup returns CDR1 SGHNT and CDR2 YENEEA. The CDR3 has 16 amino acids. With V trimmed by 2 bases and J by 7 bases, 6 bases remained unmatched. The CDR3 region is CASSLPLAGGRNEQFF. The CDR3 region has the DNA TGTGCCAGCAGCTTACCCCTAGCGGGAGGGAGGAATGAGCAGTTCTTC. The complete variable domain, with remaining parts taken from reference TRBV11-3 and TRBJ2-1, reads EAGVVQSPRYKIIEKKQPVAFWCNPISGHNTLYWYLQNLGQGPELLIRYENEEAVDDSQLPKDRFSAERLKGVDSTLKIQPAELGDSAVYLCASSLPLAGGRNEQFFGPGTRLTVL.

This chain uses TRBV4-1 with TRBJ1-4; D ambiguous. V gave up 0 bases and J gave up 5 bases, with 13 bases separating them. This CDR3 has 16 amino acids. The germline CDR1 and CDR2 sequences are MGHRA and YSYEKL. This chain's CDR3 is CASSQEHRRLNEKLFF. In DNA form, the CDR3 reads TGCGCCAGCAGCCAAGAACACCGTCGGCTGAATGAAAAACTGTTTTTT.

Remarks on this clone: No conserved phenylalanine or tryptophan is present at the end of the CDR3, so a read error is the likely explanation. The CDR3 coding sequence is TGTGCCAGCAGCCAACTCGCAGCGGGAGCCACAGATACGCAGTATTCT. Encoded protein: CASSQLAAGATDTQYS. This sequence joins TRBV7-9 and TRBJ2-3; 8 positions match TRBD2. Germline V gives CDR1 SEHNR, CDR2 FQNEAQ (reference sequence). The trim removed 5 bases at V and 2 bases at J, leaving 9 bases unmatched. The CDR3 consists of 16 residues.

This clone was counted only a few times. The V gene is TRBV19, the J gene TRBJ1-2; D is unclear. Between the trimmed V and J ends, which lost 7 bases and 8 bases, there was a span of 17 bases. The CDR3 extends over 13 amino acids. From germline, CDR1 is LNHDA and CDR2 SQIVND (reference sequence). CDR3: CASTGTGKGGYTF. In nucleotides, the CDR3 is TGTGCCAGTACTGGAACGGGGAAAGGGGGCTACACCTTC.

The V and J genes are TRBV4-2 and TRBJ1-2; D remains unclear. V was clipped by 0 bases and J by 3 bases, with 8 bases between them. This CDR3 has 14 residues. CDR1 and CDR2 (germline): LGHNA, YNFKEQ. CDR3 residues: CASSQDSGYYGYTF. The CDR3 DNA is TGTGCCAGCAGCCAAGATTCAGGTTACTATGGCTACACCTTC.

The chain joins TRBV28 to TRBJ1-1; 8 nucleotides align to TRBD1. The CDR3 has 14 residues. Germline V gene data show CDR1 as MDHEN and CDR2 as SYDVKM. Unmatched junction bases numbered 8, after V lost 8 bases and J lost 3 bases. DNA of the CDR3: TGTGCCAGCGTGGTGGACAGGGTCGACACTGAAGCTTTCTTT. The encoded protein is CASVVDRVDTEAFF.

This chain joins TRBV28 and TRBJ2-7; TRBD1 agrees at 10 bases. Losses at the gene ends were 4 bases for V and 9 bases for J; bases not matched to a gene: 12. CDR1 is MDHEN and CDR2 is SYDVKM in the germline V gene. The CDR3 consists of 15 residues. CDR3 DNA: TGTGCCAGCAGTTCCACCGGGACAGGGGACTTAGGGCAGTACTTC. Translated, it gives CASSSTGTGDLGQYF.

This chain uses TRBV28 with TRBJ2-7; no firm D call. CDR3 length: 14 amino acids. The germline V gene encodes CDR1 MDHEN and CDR2 SYDVKM. Trimming stripped 6 bases from V and 3 bases from J, with 15 bases between. CDR3 nucleotides: TGTGCCAGCAGCCCCAGCAAGGCAGGCTACGAGCAGTACTTC. Its protein is CASSPSKAGYEQYF.

About this clone: In the same sample, other DNA sequences code for this CDR3. The chain has TRBV4-1 and TRBJ2-3; D remains ambiguous. With 3 bases removed from V and 6 bases from J, the gap between germline ends came to 7 bases. This CDR3 has 12 residues. Germline V gene data show CDR1 as MGHRA and CDR2 as YSYEKL. In nucleotides, the CDR3 is TGCGCCAGCAGCCACCCTCTGGATACGCAGTATTTT. Its protein product is CASSHPLDTQYF.

The chain employs TRBV5-1 and TRBJ2-1; TRBD1 might be the D (7 bases). V gave up 2 bases and J gave up 5 bases, with 11 bases separating them. This CDR3 is built from 14 residues. Germline assignment: CDR1 SGHRS and CDR2 YFSETQ. This chain's CDR3 is CASSFRGTDNEQFF. The CDR3 bases are TGCGCCAGCAGCTTTCGCGGGACAGACAATGAGCAGTTCTTC.

CDR3 sequence: CASIDTWGTEAFF. CDR3 coding DNA: TGCGCCAGCATAGACACCTGGGGCACTGAAGCTTTCTTT. The J gene is TRBJ1-1, the V gene TRBV5-1; D is unclear. Deletions cut 6 bases from V and 4 bases from J, with 13 bases between. Germline V gene lookup returns CDR1 SGHRS and CDR2 YFSETQ. The CDR3 contains 13 residues.

This clone was recorded a few times. The chain combines TRBV29-1 with TRBJ1-1; D unclear. Germline V gene data show CDR1 as SQVTM and CDR2 as ANQGSEA. This CDR3 is built from 13 residues. V lost 5 bases to trimming and J lost 5 bases, with 15 bases between them. The CDR3 nucleotides read TGCAGCGTTTTCTCCCCCCCACAAACTGAAGCTTTCTTT. This translates into CSVFSPPQTEAFF.

This clone turned up a few times. The V call is TRBV7-9, the J call TRBJ2-1, with 12 bases identical to TRBD2. This CDR3 is 12 amino acids long. V trimming: 11 bases; J trimming: 8 bases; junction bases outside the gene matches: 4. The germline V gene encodes CDR1 SEHNR and CDR2 FQNEAQ (reference sequence). The CDR3 loop is CAASGRAYEQFF. Written as DNA, the CDR3 is TGTGCCGCTAGCGGGAGGGCCTATGAGCAGTTCTTC.

The chain links TRBV5-1 to TRBJ2-7; 9 positions match TRBD1. V gave up 0 bases and J gave up 5 bases; unmatched junction bases: 9. The CDR3 length is 16 residues. From germline, CDR1 is SGHRS and CDR2 YFSETQ. CDR3 DNA: TGCGCCAGCAGCTTGGGGGACAGGGACTTTTTAAACGAGCAGTACTTC. Its translation is CASSLGDRDFLNEQYF.

A few counts support this clone. J is TRBJ2-7 and V is TRBV30; D ambiguous. The germline gives CDR1 GTSNPN, CDR2 SVGIG (reference sequence). V was shortened by 3 bases and J by 3 bases, with 12 bases between the two germline ends. This CDR3 spans 13 amino acids. CDR3 in DNA: TGTGCCTGGAGGGAAGGGTTGGGCTACGAGCAGTACTTC. Translation: CAWREGLGYEQYF.

There are many counts of this clone. This chain connects TRBV7-8 to TRBJ2-7, with no clear D. V was cut by 3 bases and J by 5 bases, with 8 bases left in between. The CDR3 has 12 residues. The V gene's germline CDR1 is SGHVS and CDR2 FQNEAQ. The CDR3 here is CASSFLFHEQYF. The CDR3 DNA sequence: TGTGCCAGCAGCTTTCTCTTCCACGAGCAGTACTTC.

The chain recombines TRBV29-1 with TRBJ1-1; TRBD1 aligns across 8 bases. J was trimmed by 1 base and V by 7 bases; bases with no gene match: 5. CDR3 length equals 13 residues. The germline gives CDR1 SQVTM, CDR2 ANQGSEA. The CDR3 coding sequence is TGCAGCGCCCTAGGGACAGGGAACACTGAAGCTTTCTTT. This codes for CSALGTGNTEAFF.

This chain connects TRBV6-5 to TRBJ1-6; D gene ambiguous. Trimming removed 5 bases at V and 5 bases at J, with 10 bases between. The CDR3 length is 14 residues. Germline lookup yields CDR1 MNHEY and CDR2 SVGAGI. The CDR3 sequence is CASSIQENNSPLHF. CDR3 bases: TGTGCCAGCAGTATCCAGGAAAATAATTCACCCCTCCACTTT.

The chain recombines TRBV5-4 with TRBJ2-7; 14 nucleotides agree with TRBD2. V shed 4 bases, J shed 5 bases, and the junction held 5 bases outside the gene matches. Germline V gene data show CDR1 as SGHNT and CDR2 as YYREEE (reference sequence). The CDR3 is made up of 15 amino acids. The CDR3, as DNA: TGTGCCAGCAGCCACGGGACTAGCGGGAGCCACGAGCAGTACTTC. It codes for CASSHGTSGSHEQYF.

This clone was seen more than once but under ten times. The gene calls are TRBV4-1 and TRBJ1-4; D is unclear. CDR1 and CDR2 from the germline V gene are MGHRA and YSYEKL. Deletions cut 0 bases from V and 3 bases from J, with 11 bases between. The CDR3 contains 16 residues. The CDR3 is CASSQDLDGPNEKLFF. CDR3 coding DNA: TGCGCCAGCAGCCAAGATTTGGACGGACCTAATGAAAAACTGTTTTTT.

This chain joins TRBV7-8 and TRBJ1-2; 8 positions match TRBD1. CDR1 and CDR2 (germline): SGHVS, FQNEAQ. The V and J ends lost 3 bases and 5 bases, in that order; junction bases with no gene match: 5. This CDR3 region has 14 residues. The DNA for the CDR3 is TGTGCCAGCAGCTTTGACAGGGGCGGGTATGGCTACACCTTC. Translation: CASSFDRGGYGYTF.

As DNA, the CDR3 is TGCGCCAGCAGCCCGAGGAGTACAGGGACCTCTGGGGCCAACGTCCTGACTTTC. Translating it yields CASSPRSTGTSGANVLTF. The chain employs TRBV5-1 and TRBJ2-6, with a possible D match to TRBD1 (6 bases). The germline V gene encodes CDR1 SGHRS and CDR2 YFSETQ. Trimming took off 4 bases at V and 0 bases at J, with 17 bases between the two ends. This CDR3 spans 18 amino acids.

The chain links TRBV19 to TRBJ2-1; 10 nucleotides match TRBD2. The V segment lost 4 bases and the J segment 10 bases; nucleotides outside the gene matches: 10. The germline V gene encodes CDR1 LNHDA and CDR2 SQIVND (reference sequence). The CDR3 consists of 15 residues. The CDR3: CASSTFLAGAREQFF. CDR3 sequence (DNA): TGTGCCAGTAGTACCTTTCTAGCGGGAGCCCGGGAGCAGTTCTTC.